The rows below give T cell receptor beta chains drawn from one sample of a study of blood T cell repertoires in COVID-19. The repertoire was sequenced with immunoSEQ multiplex PCR; TCRdb's copy has only in-frame clones and lacks some. In the table there are 200,000 to 250,000 clones, about 88% of which are singletons. The sample comprised PBMCs or T cells enriched from blood (not recorded which). Receptors were obtained from a young woman who had recovered from COVID-19. CDR3s include the opening cysteine and the closing phenylalanine or tryptophan. The D gene is left open where the match is weak. Clone size, where shown, is once, few, many, or a class for clones that have expanded.

>once|TRBV21-1|TRBJ2-7|NA|16
CASSEVPSGGGREQYF
TGTGCCAGCAGCGAGGTCCCTAGCGGGGGAGGTCGCGAGCAGTACTTC
>NA|TRBV24-1|TRBJ1-2|TRBD1|14
CATSGPGQVYGYTF
TGTGCCACCAGTGGACCGGGACAGGTCTATGGCTACACCTTC
>NA|TRBV12-5|TRBJ2-1|TRBD2|17
CASGFFVTSGGKNEQFF
TGTGCTAGTGGTTTCTTCGTCACTAGCGGGGGCAAGAATGAGCAGTTCTTC
>NA|TRBV7-3|TRBJ2-3|TRBD2|14
CASSPGGATDTQYF
TGTGCCAGCAGCCCCGGGGGGGCGACAGATACGCAGTATTTT
>NA|TRBV29-1|TRBJ1-2|NA|11
CSVERSLGYTF
TGCAGCGTTGAACGGTCCCTGGGCTACACCTTC
>NA|TRBV5-1|TRBJ1-2|TRBD1|14
CASSMDRGHRGYTF
TGCGCCAGCAGCATGGACAGGGGGCATCGTGGCTACACCTTC
>NA|TRBV4-1|TRBJ2-3|NA|14
CASSLDTPRDTQYF
TGCGCCAGCAGCCTAGACACTCCTCGGGATACGCAGTATTTT
>NA|TRBV5-6|TRBJ1-1|TRBD1|15
CASSSQRTGATEAFF
TGTGCCAGCAGCTCTCAAAGGACAGGGGCCACTGAAGCTTTCTTT
>NA|TRBV29-1|TRBJ2-1|TRBD2|14
CSVDGGASYNEQFF
TGCAGCGTGGACGGGGGGGCCTCTTACAATGAGCAGTTCTTC
>NA|TRBV9|TRBJ1-6|TRBD1|15
CASSARTGGNSPLHF
TGTGCCAGCAGCGCCCGGACAGGGGGCAATTCACCCCTCCACTTT
>NA|TRBV6-2/TRBV6-3|TRBJ2-7|NA|11
CASSYSSEQYF
TGTGCCAGCAGTTACAGCTCCGAGCAGTACTTC
>few|TRBV3-1/TRBV3-2|TRBJ1-3|TRBD1|11
CASSQGDRFGF
TGTGCCAGCAGCCAAGGGGACAGGTTTGGATTT
>NA|TRBV7-8|TRBJ2-1|TRBD2|16
CASNYYRLANYNEQFF
TGTGCCAGCAACTATTATCGACTAGCAAATTACAATGAGCAGTTCTTC
>NA|TRBV2|TRBJ2-3|NA|16
CASSPQGRIYTDTQYF
TGTGCCAGCAGTCCTCAGGGGCGAATCTACACAGATACGCAGTATTTT
>NA|TRBV7-2|TRBJ1-2|NA|14
CASSFDRFNYGYTF
TGTGCCAGCAGTTTCGACAGGTTCAACTATGGCTACACCTTC
>NA|TRBV7-6|TRBJ2-3|TRBD1|16
CASSPSGQVNTDTQYF
TGTGCCAGCAGCCCTTCGGGACAGGTCAACACAGATACGCAGTATTTT
>NA|TRBV11-2|TRBJ1-6|NA|17
CASSLVGTYSYNSPLHF
TGTGCCAGCAGCTTAGTCGGTACCTACTCCTATAATTCACCCCTCCACTTT
>NA|TRBV28|TRBJ2-7|TRBD1|13
CASRRTGSYEQYF
TGTGCCAGCAGACGGACAGGGTCCTACGAGCAGTACTTC
>once|TRBV2|TRBJ1-1|NA|14
CASRRVMRNTEAFF
TGTGCCAGCAGGAGGGTGATGAGGAACACTGAAGCTTTCTTT
>NA|TRBV5-1|TRBJ2-7|TRBD1|15
CASSPTGASDYEQYF
TGCGCCAGCAGCCCCACAGGGGCGTCGGACTACGAGCAGTACTTC
>NA|TRBV4-2|TRBJ2-5|NA|21
CASSQGKLAGGPFDLQETQYF
TGTGCCAGCAGCCAAGGAAAACTAGCTGGGGGTCCATTCGACCTGCAAGAGACCCAGTACTTC
>NA|TRBV19|TRBJ1-4|TRBD1|16
CASRKGQAFEGEKLFF
TGTGCCAGTAGAAAGGGACAGGCCTTCGAGGGGGAAAAACTGTTTTTT